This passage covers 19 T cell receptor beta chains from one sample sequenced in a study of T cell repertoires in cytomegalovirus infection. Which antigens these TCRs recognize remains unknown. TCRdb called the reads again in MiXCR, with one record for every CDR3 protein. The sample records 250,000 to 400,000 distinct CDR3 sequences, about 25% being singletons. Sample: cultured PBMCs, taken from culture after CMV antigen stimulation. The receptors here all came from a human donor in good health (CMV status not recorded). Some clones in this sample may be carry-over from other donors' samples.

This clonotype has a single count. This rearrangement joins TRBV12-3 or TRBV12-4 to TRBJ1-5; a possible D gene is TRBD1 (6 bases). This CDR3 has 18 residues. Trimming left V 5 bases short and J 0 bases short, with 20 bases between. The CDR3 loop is CASSPGHTRRNSNQPQHF. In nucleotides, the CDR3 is TGTGCCAGCAGTCCGGGACACACCAGAAGAAATAGCAATCAGCCCCAGCATTTT.

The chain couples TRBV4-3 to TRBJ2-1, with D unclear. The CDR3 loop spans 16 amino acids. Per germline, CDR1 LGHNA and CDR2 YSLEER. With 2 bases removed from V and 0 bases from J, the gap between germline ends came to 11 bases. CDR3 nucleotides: TGCGCCAGCAGCCAACTCGCGTTGAGCTCCTACAATGAGCAGTTCTTC. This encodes CASSQLALSSYNEQFF.

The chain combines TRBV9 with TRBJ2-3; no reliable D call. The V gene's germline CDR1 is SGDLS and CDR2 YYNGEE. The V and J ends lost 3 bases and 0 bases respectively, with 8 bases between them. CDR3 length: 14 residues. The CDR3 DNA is TGTGCCAGCAGCGGACACCTTAGCACAGATACGCAGTATTTT. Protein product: CASSGHLSTDTQYF.

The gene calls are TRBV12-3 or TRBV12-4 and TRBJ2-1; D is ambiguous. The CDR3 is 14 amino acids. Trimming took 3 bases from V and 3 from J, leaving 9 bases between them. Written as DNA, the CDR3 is TGTGCCAGCAGTTTGGGCGGTCTCTACAATGAGCAGTTCTTC. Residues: CASSLGGLYNEQFF.

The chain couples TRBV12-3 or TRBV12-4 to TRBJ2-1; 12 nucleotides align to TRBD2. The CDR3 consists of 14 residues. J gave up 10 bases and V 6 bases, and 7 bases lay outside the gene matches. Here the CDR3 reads CASSPTSGSWEQFF. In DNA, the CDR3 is TGTGCCAGCAGCCCGACTAGCGGGAGTTGGGAGCAGTTCTTC.

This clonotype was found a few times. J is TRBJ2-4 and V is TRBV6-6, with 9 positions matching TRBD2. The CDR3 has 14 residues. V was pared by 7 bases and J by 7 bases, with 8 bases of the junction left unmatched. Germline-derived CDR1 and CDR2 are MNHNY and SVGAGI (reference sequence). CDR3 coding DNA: TGTGCCAGCACTATAGCGGGAGCAACGAACATTCAGTACTTC. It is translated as CASTIAGATNIQYF.

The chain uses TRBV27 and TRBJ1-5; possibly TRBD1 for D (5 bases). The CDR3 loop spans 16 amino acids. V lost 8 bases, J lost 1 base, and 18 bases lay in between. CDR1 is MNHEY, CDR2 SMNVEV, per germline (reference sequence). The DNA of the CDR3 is TGTGCCAGCGGGGCGGGGGGGGGTGGAAGCAATCAGCCCCAGCATTTT. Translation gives CASGAGGGGSNQPQHF.

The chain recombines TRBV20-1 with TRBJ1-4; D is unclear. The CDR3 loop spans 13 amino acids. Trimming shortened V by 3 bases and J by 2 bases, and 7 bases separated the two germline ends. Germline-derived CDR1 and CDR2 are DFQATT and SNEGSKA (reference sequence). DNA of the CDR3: TGCAGTGCTAGTGGGCAGACTAATGAAAAACTGTTTTTT. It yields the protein CSASGQTNEKLFF.

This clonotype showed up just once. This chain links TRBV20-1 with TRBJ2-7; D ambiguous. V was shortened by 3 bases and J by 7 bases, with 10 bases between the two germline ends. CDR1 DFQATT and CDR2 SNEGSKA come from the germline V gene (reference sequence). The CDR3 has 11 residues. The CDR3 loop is CSARARWEQYF. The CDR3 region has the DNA TGCAGTGCTAGGGCCCGATGGGAGCAGTACTTC.

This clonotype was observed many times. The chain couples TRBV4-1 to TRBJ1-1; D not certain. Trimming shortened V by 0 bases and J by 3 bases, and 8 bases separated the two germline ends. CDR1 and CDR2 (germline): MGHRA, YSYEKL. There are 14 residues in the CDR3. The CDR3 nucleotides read TGCGCCAGCAGCCAAGATCGTCGGGACACTGAAGCTTTCTTT. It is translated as CASSQDRRDTEAFF.

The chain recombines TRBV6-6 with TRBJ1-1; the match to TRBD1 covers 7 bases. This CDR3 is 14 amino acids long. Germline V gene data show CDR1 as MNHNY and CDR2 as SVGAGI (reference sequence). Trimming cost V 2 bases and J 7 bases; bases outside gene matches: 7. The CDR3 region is CASSYARGVGEAFF. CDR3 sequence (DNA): TGTGCCAGCAGTTACGCCAGGGGGGTCGGTGAAGCTTTCTTT.

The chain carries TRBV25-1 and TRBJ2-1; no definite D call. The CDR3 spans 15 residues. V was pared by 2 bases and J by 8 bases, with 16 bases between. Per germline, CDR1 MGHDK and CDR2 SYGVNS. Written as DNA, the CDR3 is TGTGCCAGCAGTGAACCCGGATCGGGCAGCCATGAGCAGTTCTTC. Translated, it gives CASSEPGSGSHEQFF.

CDR3 amino acids: CASSDSGSPYEQYF. CDR3 coding DNA: TGTGCCAGCAGTGATAGCGGGTCTCCCTACGAGCAGTACTTC. The chain recombines TRBV28 with TRBJ2-7; 7 bases are a match to TRBD2. The CDR3 consists of 14 residues. The V gene end was trimmed by 5 bases and the J gene end by 2 bases; junction bases not matched to a gene: 6. Germline V gene lookup returns CDR1 MDHEN and CDR2 SYDVKM. Variable domain in full (rest from reference TRBV28 and TRBJ2-7): DVKVTQSSRYLVKRTGEKVFLECVQDMDHENMFWYRQDPGLGLRLIYFSYDVKMKEKGDIPEGYSVSREKKERFSLILESASTNQTSMYLCASSDSGSPYEQYFGPGTRLTVT.

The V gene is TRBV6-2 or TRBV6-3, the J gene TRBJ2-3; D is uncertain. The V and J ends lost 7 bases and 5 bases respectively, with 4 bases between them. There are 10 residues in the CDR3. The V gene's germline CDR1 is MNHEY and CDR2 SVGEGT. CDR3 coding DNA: TGTGCCAGCAACAGAGATACGCAGTATTTT. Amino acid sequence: CASNRDTQYF.

The DNA for the CDR3 is TGCGCCAGCAGCCAAGCCAGCGCAAGCTCCTACGAGCAGTACTTC. Encoded protein: CASSQASASSYEQYF. The chain couples TRBV4-1 to TRBJ2-7; D gene uncertain. The ends were cut back, 1 base at V and 0 bases at J, with 10 bases in the middle. Germline V gives CDR1 MGHRA, CDR2 YSYEKL. This CDR3 is 15 amino acids long.

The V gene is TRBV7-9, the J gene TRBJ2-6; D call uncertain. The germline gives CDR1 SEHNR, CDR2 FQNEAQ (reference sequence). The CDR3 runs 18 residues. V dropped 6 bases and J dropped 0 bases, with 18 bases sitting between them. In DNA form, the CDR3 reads TGTGCCAGCAGATCCGCACAGTCCGCTACCTCTGGGGCCAACGTCCTGACTTTC. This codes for CASRSAQSATSGANVLTF.

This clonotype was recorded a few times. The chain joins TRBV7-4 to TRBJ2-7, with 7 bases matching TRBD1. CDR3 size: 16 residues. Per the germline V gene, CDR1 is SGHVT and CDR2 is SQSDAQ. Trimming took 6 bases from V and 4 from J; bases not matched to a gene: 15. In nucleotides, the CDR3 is TGTGCCAGCAGTGGGGGACAGTCAGATAAAATTTACGAGCAGTACTTC. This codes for CASSGGQSDKIYEQYF. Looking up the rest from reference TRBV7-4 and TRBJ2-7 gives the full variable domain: GAGVSQSPRYKVAKRGRDVALRCDSISGHVTLYWYRQTLGQGSEVLTYSQSDAQRDKSGRPSGRFSAERPERSVSTLKIQRTEQGDSAVYLCASSGGQSDKIYEQYFGPGTRLTVT.

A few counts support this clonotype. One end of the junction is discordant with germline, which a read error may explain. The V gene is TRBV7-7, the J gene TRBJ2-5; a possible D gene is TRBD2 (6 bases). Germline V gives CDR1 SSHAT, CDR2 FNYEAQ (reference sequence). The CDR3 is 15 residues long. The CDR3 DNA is TGTGCTAGCAGCGCCGGGGGAAAGTACCAAGAGACCCAGTACTTC. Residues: CASSAGGKYQETQYF.

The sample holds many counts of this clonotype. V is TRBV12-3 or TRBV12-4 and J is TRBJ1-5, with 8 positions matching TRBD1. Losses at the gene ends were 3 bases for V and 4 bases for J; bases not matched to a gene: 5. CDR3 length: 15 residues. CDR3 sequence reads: CASSFGRQGNQPQHF. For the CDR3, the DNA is TGTGCCAGCAGTTTTGGTAGACAGGGGAATCAGCCCCAGCATTTT.